This T cell receptor (beta chain) originates from a study of vaccination and CD4 T cells after COVID-19. About the study: Investigators drew the post-COVID samples a median around 100 days after diagnosis, with a range of 35 to 161. At day 14 and again at days 161 to 241 post-vaccination, a few convalescent patients were sampled.

Worth noting for this clonotype: Its antigen is unidentified.

Time point indicated: late sampling 161 to 241 days after vaccination in three convalescent patients. Sample treatment: roughly nine-day PBMC culture with coronavirus spike peptide pools or control peptides (ViraFEST assay). More than 1.5 million PBMCs were grown per well alongside 8.5 to 10 IU/ml IL-2 and roughly 9.4 ug/ml peptide pools. The CDR3 contains 14 residues. V lost 5 bases and J lost 6, with 14 bases in between. Per the germline V gene, CDR1 is SGHTA and CDR2 is FQGNSA. Cultured CD4+ T cells had their DNA profiled by the Oncomine TCR Beta short-read assay. In this case, cultured CD4+ T cells provided the extracted genomic DNA. TCRdb independently ran MiXCR on the PCR reads; one entry per CDR3 protein. The sample includes over 20,000 distinct CDR3 sequences, under 40% of them seen just once.

The sequence came from a human donor who had recovered from COVID-19. This specimen was CD4+ T cells from blood, cultured in vitro, taken about 7 months after SARS-CoV-2 vaccination. This chain links TRBV7-2 with TRBJ2-1; D is uncertain. CDR3 sequence reads: CASSTNRAVNEQFF. The CDR3 nucleotides read TGTGCCAGCAGCACAAACCGGGCCGTCAATGAGCAGTTCTTC. The entire variable domain, with the rest obtained from reference TRBV7-2 and TRBJ2-1, is as follows: GAGVSQSPSNKVTEKGKDVELRCDPISGHTALYWYRQSLGQGLEFLIYFQGNSAPDKSGLPSDRFSAERTGGSVSTLTIQRTQQEDSAVYLCASSTNRAVNEQFFGPGTRLTVL.